Listed here are 2 T cell receptor beta chains from one sample, sequenced in a study of lymphopenia after photon versus proton radiotherapy. Sequencing used immunoSEQ multiplex PCR; TCRdb keeps in-frame clones, though not all of them. The sample includes approximately 25,000 clones, approximately 90% of them seen just once. The sample was peripheral blood, taken from a patient treated with photon-based radiotherapy. The receptors come from a middle-aged man with gastric cancer.

The chain uses TRBV18 and TRBJ2-2; a possible D gene is TRBD1 (6 bases). Germline V gene lookup returns CDR1 KGHSH and CDR2 LQKENI. Trimming stripped 2 bases from V and 6 bases from J, with 16 bases between. The CDR3 spans 16 residues. CDR3 protein: CASSPGVQGWSGELFF. The CDR3 DNA sequence: TGTGCCAGCTCACCAGGAGTACAGGGTTGGTCCGGGGAGCTGTTTTTT.

This chain connects TRBV19 to TRBJ1-6, with a weak D call TRBD1 (5 bases). Germline V gives CDR1 LNHDA, CDR2 SQIVND (reference sequence). Trimming took off 11 bases at V and 7 bases at J, with 15 bases between the two ends. The CDR3 consists of 13 residues. The CDR3 DNA reads as TGTGCCGGGGGGGTAGCTGGGAATTCACCCCTCCACTTT. Amino acid sequence: CAGGVAGNSPLHF.